One sample yielded the 31 T cell receptor beta chains listed below, sequenced in a study of blood T cell repertoires in COVID-19 (dated by TCRdb to the early 2020s). Receptor libraries were prepared by the immunoSEQ multiplex PCR assay. In TCRdb, the immuneACCESS table is reduced to in-frame sequences with V and J assigned. These tables do not hold every clone; where another copy was compared, an unresolved V gene accounts for under half, and the others remain unexplained. The sample table contains roughly 250,000 clones; only one count was recorded for approximately 80% of them. The ten largest clones take up 1.9% of the sample. The sample consisted of peripheral blood. The receptors shown here come from a woman of 80 years or more with acute or convalescent COVID-19.

This sequence joins TRBV7-8 and TRBJ2-2; maybe TRBD2 (6 bases). In germline, CDR1 is SGHVS, CDR2 FQNEAQ. The CDR3 is made up of 14 amino acids. The V end was cut by 3 bases, the J end by 1 base, with 6 bases between. The CDR3 DNA sequence: TGTGCCAGCAGCTTGGGGGGGAACACCGGGGAGCTGTTTTTT. Translated: CASSLGGNTGELFF. Full variable domain (missing parts from reference TRBV7-8 and TRBJ2-2): GAGVSQSPRYKVAKRGQDVALRCDPISGHVSLFWYQQALGQGPEFLTYFQNEAQLDKSGLPSDRFFAERPEGSVSTLKIQRTQQEDSAVYLCASSLGGNTGELFFGEGSRLTVL.

This sequence joins TRBV19 and TRBJ2-2, with a tentative D call TRBD1 (5 bases). CDR1 is LNHDA and CDR2 is SQIVND in the germline V gene (reference sequence). Trimming took off 5 bases at V and 3 bases at J, with 16 bases between the two ends. The CDR3 totals 16 residues. CDR3: CASSPKQGVDTGELFF. The CDR3 region has the DNA TGTGCCAGTAGTCCGAAGCAGGGTGTGGACACCGGGGAGCTGTTTTTT.

The V and J genes are TRBV7-9 and TRBJ2-7; 7 bases agree with TRBD2. This CDR3 has 15 residues. The V gene's germline CDR1 is SEHNR and CDR2 FQNEAQ (reference sequence). Trimming removed 5 bases from V and 7 bases from J; junction bases left unmatched: 14. The chain's CDR3 is CASSPTSGAGREQYF. CDR3 coding DNA: TGTGCCAGCAGCCCAACCAGTGGAGCGGGAAGGGAGCAGTACTTC.

The CDR3 spells CASSPPWQGGFGELFF. The DNA of the CDR3 is TGCGCCAGCAGCCCCCCGTGGCAGGGAGGATTTGGGGAGCTGTTTTTT. The V call is TRBV5-1, the J call TRBJ2-2; D perhaps matches TRBD2 (6 bases). Trimming pared 4 bases from V and 8 bases from J, leaving 21 bases between. The CDR3 length is 16 residues. The V gene's germline CDR1 is SGHRS and CDR2 YFSETQ. Supplemented by reference TRBV5-1 and TRBJ2-2, the full variable domain reads KAGVTQTPRYLIKTRGQQVTLSCSPISGHRSVSWYQQTPGQGLQFLFEYFSETQRNKGNFPGRFSGRQFSNSRSEMNVSTLELGDSALYLCASSPPWQGGFGELFFGEGSRLTVL.

This chain links TRBV25-1 with TRBJ2-3, with TRBD2 identical over 9 bases. V lost 4 bases and J lost 1; bases outside the gene matches: 0. Germline V gene sequence: CDR1 MGHDK, CDR2 SYGVNS. The CDR3 runs to 14 residues. The CDR3 DNA is TGTGCCAGCAGTGGGACTAGCGGCACAGATACGCAGTATTTT. The encoded protein is CASSGTSGTDTQYF.

The CDR3 here is CASSPKARGSGANVLTF. Written as DNA, the CDR3 is TGTGCCAGCAGCCCTAAAGCAAGGGGTTCTGGGGCCAACGTCCTGACTTTC. The chain employs TRBV7-6 and TRBJ2-6; tentative D call: TRBD1 (5 bases). The CDR3 contains 17 residues. V lost 5 bases and J lost 1, with 15 bases in between. The germline V gene has CDR1 SGHVS and CDR2 FNYEAQ.

This chain connects TRBV6-5 to TRBJ2-7; no reliable D call. The CDR3 has 14 amino acids. With 5 bases removed from V and 7 bases from J, the gap between germline ends came to 18 bases. Germline CDR1 reads MNHEY; CDR2 reads SVGAGI. In DNA form, the CDR3 reads TGTGCCAGCAGTCCGACTCGTAGTCCGCGGGAGCAGTACTTC. Its protein is CASSPTRSPREQYF.

V usage is TRBV4-2 and J usage is TRBJ1-2; possible D gene TRBD1, 5 bases. Germline-derived CDR1 and CDR2 are LGHNA and YNFKEQ. The CDR3 length is 16 residues. V was pared by 1 base and J by 3 bases, with 15 bases between. CDR3 protein: CASSQVGGFRDYGYTF. Here the CDR3 DNA reads TGTGCCAGCAGCCAAGTTGGCGGATTCAGGGACTATGGCTACACCTTC.

This clone appeared a single time. The CDR3 bases are TGCGCCAGCAGCCAAGAATCCCCGCGGAATACGCAGTATTTT. Encoded protein: CASSQESPRNTQYF. The genes are TRBV4-3 and TRBJ2-3; no reliable D call. The CDR3 loop spans 14 amino acids. CDR1 is LGHNA, CDR2 YSLEER, per germline. V lost 0 bases, J lost 7 bases, and 11 bases lay in between.

The table lists this clone with a few counts. J is TRBJ1-1 and V is TRBV19, with D possibly TRBD1 on 6 matching bases. This CDR3 comprises 13 residues. Germline V gene sequence: CDR1 LNHDA, CDR2 SQIVND (reference sequence). Trimming left V 5 bases short and J 5 bases short, with 12 bases between. CDR3 in DNA: TGTGCCAGTAGTGGGGGGGCTTGGACTGAAGCTTTCTTT. This encodes CASSGGAWTEAFF.

The rearrangement uses TRBV28 and TRBJ1-6; 7 nucleotides agree with TRBD1. Germline trimming cut 7 bases from V and 7 bases from J; bases unmatched to any gene: 4. Germline values: CDR1 MDHEN, CDR2 SYDVKM. The CDR3 is 13 amino acids. The CDR3 DNA follows: TGTGCCAGCACCCGGGACAGCAATTCACCCCTCCACTTT. Translated: CASTRDSNSPLHF.

For this clone: This CDR3 is also generated by other DNA sequences in the sample. This sequence joins TRBV6-1 and TRBJ2-7; no firm D call. The CDR3 sequence is 12 residues long. CDR1 and CDR2 (germline): MNHNS, SASEGT. The V gene lost 3 bases and the J gene lost 3 bases, with 6 bases spanning the gap. The CDR3 loop reads CASSESSYEQYF. CDR3 bases: TGTGCCAGCAGTGAGAGTAGCTACGAGCAGTACTTC.

The V call is TRBV7-9, the J call TRBJ1-2; D is undetermined. This CDR3 has 16 residues. The V gene's germline CDR1 is SEHNR and CDR2 FQNEAQ (reference sequence). The germline V and J ends were trimmed by 6 bases and 0 bases, with 17 bases remaining between them. The CDR3 sequence: CASRRNDITANYGYTF. DNA of the CDR3: TGTGCCAGCAGACGGAACGATATAACAGCTAACTATGGCTACACCTTC. Full variable domain (outside the CDR3, taken from reference TRBV7-9 and TRBJ1-2): DTGVSQNPRHKITKRGQNVTFRCDPISEHNRLYWYRQTLGQGPEFLTYFQNEAQLEKSRLLSDRFSAERPKGSFSTLEIQRTEQGDSAMYLCASRRNDITANYGYTFGSGTRLTVV.

The chain joins TRBV5-1 to TRBJ1-2; the D gene is possibly TRBD1 (5 bases). V dropped 0 bases and J dropped 3 bases, with 9 bases sitting between them. The CDR3 sequence is 14 residues long. Looked up from germline, CDR1 is SGHRS and CDR2 is YFSETQ. CDR3 region: CASSLARGDYGYTF. The CDR3 DNA is TGCGCCAGCAGCTTGGCCCGGGGGGACTATGGCTACACCTTC.

The CDR3 sequence: CASSITSGRALSTDTQYF. The CDR3 DNA is TGTGCCAGTAGTATAACTAGCGGGAGGGCGTTGAGCACAGATACGCAGTATTTT. The V call is TRBV19, the J call TRBJ2-3; 13 bases match TRBD2. The CDR3 is 18 amino acids. Germline trimming cut 2 bases from V and 0 bases from J; bases unmatched to any gene: 5. Germline lookup yields CDR1 LNHDA and CDR2 SQIVND (reference sequence). Complete variable domain (other parts from reference TRBV19 and TRBJ2-3): DGGITQSPKYLFRKEGQNVTLSCEQNLNHDAMYWYRQDPGQGLRLIYYSQIVNDFQKGDIAEGYSVSREKKESFPLTVTSAQKNPTAFYLCASSITSGRALSTDTQYFGPGTRLTVL.

This chain uses TRBV18 with TRBJ2-1; TRBD2 agrees at 10 bases. J gave up 5 bases and V 2 bases, and 3 bases lay outside the gene matches. CDR1 is KGHSH and CDR2 is LQKENI in the germline V gene. CDR3 length: 15 residues. CDR3 residues: CASSPRTSGDNEQFF. In DNA form, the CDR3 reads TGTGCCAGCTCACCAAGAACTAGCGGGGACAATGAGCAGTTCTTC.

The gene calls are TRBV20-1 and TRBJ2-3, with 10 bases identical to TRBD2. The germline V gene has CDR1 DFQATT and CDR2 SNEGSKA (reference sequence). After removal of 3 bases from V and 3 bases from J, the junction contained 3 bases not matched to a gene. The CDR3 covers 14 residues. The DNA of the CDR3 is TGCAGTGCTAGTTTACTAGCGGGGACAGATACGCAGTATTTT. Translating gives CSASLLAGTDTQYF.

As concerns this clone: Other DNA sequences in the sample encode the same CDR3. The rearrangement links TRBV7-7 to TRBJ2-7; D possibly corresponds to TRBD2 (6 bases). Germline CDR1 reads SSHAT; CDR2 reads FNYEAQ (reference sequence). CDR3 length: 13 residues. Trimming stripped 5 bases from V and 2 bases from J, with 10 bases between. CDR3 amino acids: CASSQGRPYEQYF. In nucleotides, the CDR3 is TGTGCCAGCAGCCAAGGGAGGCCCTACGAGCAGTACTTC. Full variable domain (outside the CDR3, taken from reference TRBV7-7 and TRBJ2-7): GAGVSQSPRYKVTKRGQDVTLRCDPISSHATLYWYQQALGQGPEFLTYFNYEAQPDKSGLPSDRFSAERPEGSISTLTIQRTEQRDSAMYRCASSQGRPYEQYFGPGTRLTVT.

This chain links TRBV2 with TRBJ2-2; TRBD2 aligns across 10 bases. Germline-derived CDR1 and CDR2 are SNHLY and FYNNEI. This CDR3 comprises 14 residues. V was pared by 7 bases and J by 2 bases, with 1 base of the junction left unmatched. CDR3 sequence (DNA): TGTGCCAGCACTAGCGGGAGTAACACCGGGGAGCTGTTTTTT. Its translation is CASTSGSNTGELFF. The variable domain in full, completed from reference TRBV2 and TRBJ2-2, reads EPEVTQTPSHQVTQMGQEVILRCVPISNHLYFYWYRQILGQKVEFLVSFYNNEISEKSEIFDDQFSVERPDGSNFTLKIRSTKLEDSAMYFCASTSGSNTGELFFGEGSRLTVL.

V and J are TRBV19 and TRBJ1-5; 8 bases fit TRBD1. Germline V CDR1 and CDR2: LNHDA, SQIVND (reference sequence). There are 16 residues in the CDR3. Germline trimming cut 5 bases from V and 4 bases from J; bases unmatched to any gene: 10. CDR3 nucleotides: TGTGCCAGTAGTTCCCAGGGGGCACAGAGGAATCAGCCCCAGCATTTT. Amino acid sequence: CASSSQGAQRNQPQHF.

The chain joins TRBV5-1 to TRBJ1-6; 9 nucleotides agree with TRBD1. The CDR3 loop spans 16 amino acids. Germline assignment: CDR1 SGHRS and CDR2 YFSETQ. After removal of 1 base from V and 11 bases from J, the junction contained 10 bases not matched to a gene. DNA for the CDR3: TGCGCCAGCAGCTTGTCCTCCGGACAGGGGACGGCACCCCTCCACTTT. This encodes CASSLSSGQGTAPLHF.

J is TRBJ1-1 and V is TRBV5-4, with 7 bases fitting TRBD1. Unmatched junction bases numbered 13, after V lost 4 bases and J lost 7 bases. The germline V gene encodes CDR1 SGHNT and CDR2 YYREEE (reference sequence). This CDR3 comprises 15 residues. Written as DNA, the CDR3 is TGTGCCAGCAGCCATAACCTGGGACAGATCTATGAAGCTTTCTTT. Residues: CASSHNLGQIYEAFF.

As to this clone: Different DNA sequences within this sample yield the same CDR3. CDR3 bases: TGTGCCAGCAGTCCAAGGACAGAAGCTTTCTTT. This gives the protein CASSPRTEAFF. V and J are TRBV28 and TRBJ1-1; D might be TRBD1 (5 bases). Germline V CDR1 and CDR2: MDHEN, SYDVKM. Trimming shortened V by 5 bases and J by 8 bases, and 9 bases separated the two germline ends. The CDR3 runs 11 residues.

This clone was counted a few times. The chain is built from TRBV18 and TRBJ1-1, with unresolved D. The V gene lost 6 bases and the J gene lost 2 bases, with 13 bases spanning the gap. In germline, CDR1 is KGHSH, CDR2 LQKENI. CDR3 length: 14 amino acids. Written as DNA, the CDR3 is TGTGCCAGCTCCTTTGGTCGGGATAACACTGAAGCTTTCTTT. Translating it yields CASSFGRDNTEAFF. Based on the CDR3 plus reference TRBV18 and TRBJ1-1, the full variable domain is NAGVMQNPRHLVRRRGQEARLRCSPMKGHSHVYWYRQLPEEGLKFMVYLQKENIIDESGMPKERFSAEFPKEGPSILRIQQVVRGDSAAYFCASSFGRDNTEAFFGQGTRLTVV.

In DNA, the CDR3 is TGTGCCAGCAGCGTAGGTAGGGGAAAGGACACTGAAGCTTTCTTT. Protein: CASSVGRGKDTEAFF. The J gene is TRBJ1-1, the V gene TRBV9, with D tentatively TRBD1 (5 bases). V dropped 0 bases and J dropped 3 bases, with 12 bases sitting between them. CDR1 and CDR2 from the germline V gene are SGDLS and YYNGEE. The CDR3 extends over 15 amino acids.

In this sample, this clone turned up a few times. The V call is TRBV6-5, the J call TRBJ2-7, with D perhaps matching TRBD1 (6 bases). The CDR3 has 14 residues. CDR1 and CDR2 (germline): MNHEY, SVGAGI. V was pared by 6 bases and J by 0 bases, with 12 bases between. CDR3 in DNA: TGTGCCAGCAGACAGGGAACAAGCTCCTACGAGCAGTACTTC. Translating gives CASRQGTSSYEQYF.

This clone has a single count. The rearrangement joins TRBV28 to TRBJ2-3, with 12 bases matching TRBD2. V trimming: 1 base; J trimming: 0 bases; junction bases outside the gene matches: 2. There are 17 residues in the CDR3. CDR1 and CDR2 from the germline V gene are MDHEN and SYDVKM. The CDR3 region is CASSLLGLAGSTDTQYF. CDR3 bases: TGTGCCAGCAGTTTATTAGGACTAGCGGGGAGCACAGATACGCAGTATTTT.

The chain employs TRBV7-8 and TRBJ2-3, with 7 positions matching TRBD2. The CDR3 sequence is 12 residues long. The germline gives CDR1 SGHVS, CDR2 FQNEAQ. The trim removed 4 bases at V and 5 bases at J, leaving 0 bases unmatched. CDR3 amino acids: CASSWGGDTQYF. The CDR3 nucleotides are TGTGCCAGCAGCTGGGGGGGAGATACGCAGTATTTT.

J is TRBJ2-1 and V is TRBV28; TRBD1 aligns across 10 bases. The CDR3 covers 15 residues. The J segment lost 6 bases and the V segment lost 6 bases, leaving 8 bases of the junction unmatched. CDR1 is MDHEN and CDR2 is SYDVKM in the germline V gene. The CDR3: CASRLRDRGFNEQFF. The DNA for the CDR3 is TGTGCCAGCAGACTACGGGACAGGGGTTTCAATGAGCAGTTCTTC.

V and J are TRBV5-1 and TRBJ2-5, with D perhaps TRBD1 (6 bases). V shed 6 bases and J shed 5 bases, with 14 bases lying between them. CDR1 is SGHRS and CDR2 is YFSETQ in the germline V gene. The CDR3 consists of 13 residues. The DNA of the CDR3 is TGCGCCAGCAAGGTCAGGGGCCGGGAGACCCAGTACTTC. Residues: CASKVRGRETQYF.

This clone appeared a few times. J is TRBJ1-2 and V is TRBV30, with D uncertain. Trimming removed 0 bases at V and 8 bases at J, with 13 bases between. Germline V gene data show CDR1 as GTSNPN and CDR2 as SVGIG (reference sequence). The length of the CDR3 is 13 residues. As DNA, the CDR3 is TGTGCCTGGAGTGTACTCGGGGAATTGGGCTACACCTTC. Amino acids: CAWSVLGELGYTF.